These T cell receptor beta chains were read from a single sample in a study of blood T cell repertoires in COVID-19. TCRdb's copy holds only in-frame clones and misses some; the assay was immunoSEQ multiplex PCR. The sample has some 200,000 clones, 84% seen once. Material: peripheral blood. The receptor source for this set is an elderly woman with COVID-19, enrolled during active disease. Each CDR3 is given with its conserved first and last residue. The D gene is left open where the match is weak. Clone size is stated in some rows and not others, as once, few, many or a class when expanded.

clone_size,d_call,j_call,v_call,cdr3_nt,cdr3_aa
-,TRBD1,TRBJ1-1,TRBV6-5,TGTGCCAGCAGAATCACAGGGGGCATGAACACTGAAGCTTTCTTT,CASRITGGMNTEAFF
-,-,TRBJ1-1,TRBV7-3,TGTGCCAGCAGCACACGACAGTCTGAAGCTTTCTTT,CASSTRQSEAFF
-,-,TRBJ2-1,TRBV10-3,TGTGCCATCAGTGAGGCGGAGTGGGGGGGCCGTATCTTC,CAISEAEWGGRIF
-,TRBD1,TRBJ2-1,TRBV5-4,TGTGCCAGCAGCAACGACAGGGTCTCCTACAATGAGCAGTTCTTC,CASSNDRVSYNEQFF
-,TRBD1,TRBJ1-1,TRBV28,TGTGCCAGCAGTCGCTACCGACAGGGCCGGAACACTGAAGCTTTCTTT,CASSRYRQGRNTEAFF
-,TRBD1,TRBJ1-6,TRBV5-4,TGTGCCAGCACCAGGGGGACGGACAATTCACCCCTCCACTTT,CASTRGTDNSPLHF
-,TRBD2,TRBJ2-1,TRBV19,TGTGCCAGTACTGGGACTAGGTATGAGCAGTTCTTC,CASTGTRYEQFF
-,-,TRBJ2-4,TRBV15,TGTGCCACCAGCAGAGATCGGTGGGCTAGCCAGTACTTC,CATSRDRWASQYF
few,-,TRBJ2-2,TRBV15,TGTGCCACCAGCGTAGGGAGCAACACCGGGGAGCTGTTTTTT,CATSVGSNTGELFF
-,TRBD1,TRBJ1-5,TRBV6-5,TGTGCCAGCAACCGACAGGGTCCCAATCAGCCCCAGCATTTT,CASNRQGPNQPQHF
-,-,TRBJ1-5,TRBV12-3/TRBV12-4,TGTGCCAGCAGTTTTGTGGAGAATCAGCCCCAGCATTTT,CASSFVENQPQHF
many,TRBD1,TRBJ2-7,TRBV7-8,TGTGCCAGCAGCCCGAGGACAGGGGGTCAAGAGCAGTACTTC,CASSPRTGGQEQYF
once,-,TRBJ1-1,TRBV21-1,TGTGCCAGCAGCAAAGCGGACCCCAGGGCGCCCCATGGGGCTTTCTTT,CASSKADPRAPHGAFF
-,-,TRBJ2-7,TRBV27,TGTGCCAGCAGTTTATCCCCCAGCACGACATTTTCCTACGAGCAGTACTTC,CASSLSPSTTFSYEQYF
few,-,TRBJ2-7,TRBV3-1/TRBV3-2,TGTGCCAGCAGCCAGGGGATAGCGGACTCCTACGAGCAGTACTTC,CASSQGIADSYEQYF
once,-,TRBJ1-3,TRBV5-1,TGCGCCAGCAGCTTGGAATGGGCAGACCCTGGAAACACCATATATTTT,CASSLEWADPGNTIYF
-,TRBD1,TRBJ2-7,TRBV5-1,TGCGCCAGCAGGGAGGGACAGGGTCAGTACGAGCAGTACTTC,CASREGQGQYEQYF
-,TRBD1,TRBJ1-4,TRBV5-1,TGCGCCAGCAGCCCCCTGGGGGGACAGGGGTACGAAAAACTGTTTTTT,CASSPLGGQGYEKLFF
-,-,TRBJ2-6,TRBV3-1/TRBV3-2,TGTGCCAGCAGCCTACGGACTGGGAGAAGTGGGGCCAACGTCCTGACTTTC,CASSLRTGRSGANVLTF
-,-,TRBJ2-2,TRBV11-3,TGTGCCAGCAGCTTAGGGAGCGGTACCGGGGAGCTGTTTTTT,CASSLGSGTGELFF
-,-,TRBJ2-7,TRBV28,TGTGCCAGCAGTCCCAGCGGATCCTACGAGCAGTACTTC,CASSPSGSYEQYF
once,-,TRBJ1-1,TRBV6-5,TGTGCCAGCCGGGGAACTGAAGCTTTCTTT,CASRGTEAFF
-,-,TRBJ2-3,TRBV27,TGTGCCAGCAGTTTATTAGCCGTTAACACAGATACGCAGTATTTT,CASSLLAVNTDTQYF
-,-,TRBJ2-5,TRBV7-3,TGTGCCAGCAGCTTATCAGGGGTCCGGGAGACCCAGTACTTC,CASSLSGVRETQYF
-,-,TRBJ1-5,TRBV5-1,TGCGCCAGCAGCTTATCAGGGGAAGATCAGCCCCAGCATTTT,CASSLSGEDQPQHF
-,-,TRBJ1-1,TRBV6-5,TGTGCCAGCAGTTACGGGGGGAAAGCTTTCTTT,CASSYGGKAFF
-,-,TRBJ1-2,TRBV28,TGTGCCAGCAGTTTAATAGCGGGGCAGGGCTACACCTTC,CASSLIAGQGYTF
-,TRBD1,TRBJ2-7,TRBV5-1,TGCGCCAGCAGCTTGGAAGGCAGGGGGTCCATCTACGAGCAGTACTTC,CASSLEGRGSIYEQYF
-,TRBD2,TRBJ2-1,TRBV24-1,TGTGCCACCAGTGTTGGGCGGGGGAGCGATGAGCAGTTCTTC,CATSVGRGSDEQFF
-,-,TRBJ2-1,TRBV5-1,TGCGCCAGCAGCTTTGGAGATAGGAATGAGCAGTTCTTC,CASSFGDRNEQFF
-,TRBD2,TRBJ2-5,TRBV18,TGTGCCGCCGCGGGGGTGACTAGCGCCCAAGAGACCCAGTACTTC,CAAAGVTSAQETQYF